This passage covers 20 T cell receptor beta chains from one sample sequenced in a study of post-analysis software for immune sequencing data (dated by TCRdb to the mid-2010s). Overall study outcomes, separate from this receptor: Significantly higher frequencies in patients than in controls were found for five or six TRBV segments, including TRBV5-6, TRBV5-1 and TRBV20-1.

These receptors' targets are unknown. The library was built by means of PCR. The run used an Illumina HiSeq 2500. To reduce PCR and sequencing biases, unique molecular identifiers were incorporated into the TCR beta cDNA libraries. TCRdb reanalyzed the raw reads on its own, using fastp at Q25 for trimming and MiXCR for clone calling, and kept in-frame beta chains. Each entry merges the rows of one CDR3 protein and shows their most common DNA and genes. The table for this sample lists roughly 400,000 distinct CDR3 sequences; 39% of them were counted only once. The biggest ten clones account for approximately 7.1% of the sample. What was sequenced was blood. The source of these receptors is a girl aged 2 to 9 with multiple sclerosis.

This sequence joins TRBV7-2 and TRBJ2-4, with 10 bases identical to TRBD2. Per the germline V gene, CDR1 is SGHTA and CDR2 is FQGNSA. The CDR3 runs 16 residues. After removal of 5 bases from V and 13 bases from J, the junction contained 17 bases not matched to a gene. The CDR3 sequence is CASSPTSGRVNYGQYF. In nucleotides, the CDR3 is TGTGCCAGCAGCCCGACGAGCGGGAGGGTTAACTACGGGCAGTACTTC. Based on the CDR3 plus reference TRBV7-2 and TRBJ2-4, the full variable domain is GAGVSQSPSNKVTEKGKDVELRCDPISGHTALYWYRQSLGQGLEFLIYFQGNSAPDKSGLPSDRFSAERTGGSVSTLTIQRTQQEDSAVYLCASSPTSGRVNYGQYFGAGTRLSVL.

This sequence joins TRBV28 and TRBJ2-3; weak D call: TRBD2 (6 bases). The V end was cut by 2 bases, the J end by 2 bases, with 11 bases between. CDR3 length equals 15 residues. CDR1 and CDR2 from the germline V gene are MDHEN and SYDVKM. DNA of the CDR3: TGTGCCAGCAGTTTAGCGGGGCAGTCCACAGATACGCAGTATTTT. Its translation is CASSLAGQSTDTQYF. Full variable domain (outside the CDR3, taken from reference TRBV28 and TRBJ2-3): DVKVTQSSRYLVKRTGEKVFLECVQDMDHENMFWYRQDPGLGLRLIYFSYDVKMKEKGDIPEGYSVSREKKERFSLILESASTNQTSMYLCASSLAGQSTDTQYFGPGTRLTVL.

The rearrangement links TRBV9 to TRBJ2-3; 8 bases are shared with TRBD2. This CDR3 contains 17 residues. Germline V gene sequence: CDR1 SGDLS, CDR2 YYNGEE. Losses at the gene ends were 3 bases for V and 5 bases for J; bases not matched to a gene: 14. The CDR3 nucleotides read TGTGCCAGCAGCGCCACCGGGGGGGAATTTCGTATAGATACGCAGTATTTT. Translation: CASSATGGEFRIDTQYF.

This chain joins TRBV27 and TRBJ1-1, with 7 bases aligning to TRBD1. Per germline, CDR1 MNHEY and CDR2 SMNVEV (reference sequence). The CDR3 runs 13 residues. The junction had 4 bases not matched to a gene; V was cut back by 5 bases and J by 4 bases. CDR3 protein: CASSENRGTEAFF. DNA of the CDR3: TGTGCCAGCAGTGAAAACAGGGGCACTGAAGCTTTCTTT.

This chain connects TRBV20-1 to TRBJ1-5, with D hard to call. The germline V gene encodes CDR1 DFQATT and CDR2 SNEGSKA (reference sequence). The CDR3 is 14 residues long. With 0 bases removed from V and 7 bases from J, the gap between germline ends came to 13 bases. CDR3: CSAREGKEEQPQHF. The DNA of the CDR3 is TGCAGTGCTAGAGAGGGTAAGGAAGAGCAGCCCCAGCATTTT.

The chain is built from TRBV28 and TRBJ2-7; 12 nucleotides match TRBD2. CDR3 length: 14 amino acids. V gave up 10 bases and J gave up 3 bases; unmatched junction bases: 7. Per the germline V gene, CDR1 is MDHEN and CDR2 is SYDVKM. The DNA for the CDR3 is TGTGCCACCAGGACTAGCGGGGTCGACTACGAGCAGTACTTC. It yields the protein CATRTSGVDYEQYF.

Only a few counts were recorded for this clonotype. The rearrangement joins TRBV6-5 to TRBJ1-2; 7 bases are shared with TRBD1. This CDR3 has 15 residues. Looked up from germline, CDR1 is MNHEY and CDR2 is SVGAGI. Unmatched junction bases numbered 9, after V lost 5 bases and J lost 3 bases. CDR3 DNA: TGTGCCAGCAGTAGACCTACAGGGGACTACTATGGCTACACCTTC. Translating gives CASSRPTGDYYGYTF.

J is TRBJ2-3 and V is TRBV7-9, with a possible D match to TRBD2 (6 bases). Germline CDR1 is SEHNR and CDR2 is FQNEAQ (reference sequence). The CDR3 length is 15 residues. Trimming pared 3 bases from V and 4 bases from J, leaving 14 bases between. The CDR3 DNA reads as TGTGCCAGCAGCTTTGCACGGGGGAAGGCAGATACGCAGTATTTT. Residues: CASSFARGKADTQYF.

This clonotype has a handful of counts. The chain is built from TRBV5-1 and TRBJ2-7, with 12 bases identical to TRBD2. The V and J ends lost 4 bases and 0 bases, in that order; junction bases with no gene match: 2. CDR1 and CDR2 (germline): SGHRS, YFSETQ. The CDR3 is made up of 15 amino acids. The CDR3 DNA reads as TGCGCCAGCAGCCTAGCGGGGGGGACCTCCTACGAGCAGTACTTC. Its translation: CASSLAGGTSYEQYF.

There are a few counts of this clonotype. The gene calls are TRBV11-2 and TRBJ1-2, with D maybe TRBD1 (5 bases). The CDR3 sequence is 16 residues long. Trimming took off 4 bases at V and 0 bases at J, with 15 bases between the two ends. From germline, CDR1 is SGHAT and CDR2 FQNNGV. The CDR3 sequence is CASSSKGAATNYGYTF. DNA for the CDR3: TGTGCCAGCAGCTCCAAAGGGGCAGCGACTAACTATGGCTACACCTTC.

The V and J genes are TRBV25-1 and TRBJ1-1; 7 bases match TRBD1. The junction had 5 bases not matched to a gene; V was cut back by 4 bases and J by 6 bases. The CDR3 contains 13 residues. Per germline, CDR1 MGHDK and CDR2 SYGVNS. In DNA, the CDR3 is TGTGCCAGCAGTGGACAGGGTCTACCTGAAGCTTTCTTT. This codes for CASSGQGLPEAFF.

J is TRBJ2-1 and V is TRBV7-9; 9 bases line up with TRBD2. Per germline, CDR1 SEHNR and CDR2 FQNEAQ (reference sequence). The CDR3 has 15 residues. V lost 2 bases to trimming and J lost 8 bases; unmatched junction nucleotides: 7. The CDR3 DNA reads as TGTGCCAGCAGCTTACAGACTAGCGGCAGGGATGAGCAGTTCTTC. It encodes CASSLQTSGRDEQFF.

The chain links TRBV24-1 to TRBJ1-1; D remains unclear. The V gene lost 3 bases and the J gene lost 7 bases, with 8 bases spanning the gap. CDR3 length equals 12 residues. Germline CDR1 reads KGHDR; CDR2 reads SFDVKD. For the CDR3, the DNA is TGTGCCACCAGTGATGTCACTCATGAAGCTTTCTTT. Protein: CATSDVTHEAFF.

This clonotype was detected only a few times. This sequence joins TRBV5-8 and TRBJ2-7; D gene unclear. The CDR3 loop spans 15 amino acids. V lost 0 bases, J lost 0 bases, and 10 bases lay in between. Per the germline V gene, CDR1 is SGHTS and CDR2 is YDEGEE. The CDR3 DNA reads as TGTGCCAGCAGCTTGGTCTCACCGGACTCCTACGAGCAGTACTTC. Residues: CASSLVSPDSYEQYF.

A word on this clonotype: One end of the junction is discordant with germline, which a read error may explain. The chain joins TRBV11-1 to TRBJ2-1; TRBD1 might be the D (6 bases). The CDR3 runs to 17 residues. Germline V lookup: CDR1 SGHAT, CDR2 FQDESV (reference sequence). The CDR3 spells CASSYRRTATFYNEQVF. CDR3 DNA: TGTGCCAGCAGCTACCGACGGACAGCCACTTTCTACAATGAGCAGGTCTTC. The full variable domain, rest sourced from reference TRBV11-1 and TRBJ2-1, is EAEVAQSPRYKITEKSQAVAFWCDPISGHATLYWYRQILGQGPELLVQFQDESVVDDSQLPKDRFSAERLKGVDSTLKIQPAELGDSAMYLCASSYRRTATFYNEQVFGPGTRLTVL.

The rearrangement joins TRBV20-1 to TRBJ1-6, with 8 bases fitting TRBD1. J gave up 7 bases and V 0 bases, and 5 bases lay outside the gene matches. Germline lookup yields CDR1 DFQATT and CDR2 SNEGSKA (reference sequence). This CDR3 contains 15 residues. For the CDR3, the DNA is TGCAGTGCTAGAGATGGACAGGGTGACAATTCACCCCTCCACTTT. It encodes CSARDGQGDNSPLHF.

Details on this clonotype: Given the absence of the conserved phenylalanine or tryptophan at the CDR3 end, a read error is likely. The rearrangement links TRBV27 to TRBJ2-3, with D hard to call. The CDR3 length is 14 residues. Per germline, CDR1 MNHEY and CDR2 SMNVEV (reference sequence). Trimming left V 4 bases short and J 3 bases short, with 11 bases between. The CDR3 nucleotides are TGTGCCAGCAGTTCGCCGAGTGGGACAGATACGCAGTATTGT. Translated, it gives CASSSPSGTDTQYC.

This rearrangement joins TRBV10-3 to TRBJ1-2; possible D gene TRBD1, 6 bases. Germline lookup yields CDR1 ENHRY and CDR2 SYGVKD. The CDR3 is made up of 14 amino acids. The germline V and J ends were trimmed by 5 bases and 8 bases, with 18 bases remaining between them. The CDR3 here is CAISHGQTMGGYTF. In nucleotides, the CDR3 is TGTGCCATCAGTCATGGACAGACTATGGGGGGCTACACCTTC.

The chain combines TRBV12-3 or TRBV12-4 with TRBJ2-4; D call uncertain. The germline V and J ends were trimmed by 5 bases and 6 bases, with 17 bases remaining between them. CDR3 size: 15 residues. As DNA, the CDR3 is TGTGCCAGCAGTCAGGACCGAATCCGACTAAACATTCAGTACTTC. Encoded protein: CASSQDRIRLNIQYF.

This clonotype has at least ten counts. The J gene is TRBJ2-1, the V gene TRBV29-1; D is undetermined. Germline values: CDR1 SQVTM, CDR2 ANQGSEA. The CDR3 covers 11 residues. Trimming pared 4 bases from V and 9 bases from J, leaving 10 bases between. The CDR3 DNA follows: TGCAGCGTTGGGACCCGGGTTGAGCAGTTCTTC. Translated, it gives CSVGTRVEQFF.